This TCR beta chain appears in the sequencing data of a study of CD8 T cells in ankylosing spondylitis. Broader study findings: What seemed typical of ankylosing spondylitis blood was a TCR beta motif built from several highly homologous variants.

There are a few counts of this clonotype. What it binds is not known. The V gene's germline CDR1 is SGHTA and CDR2 FQGNSA. This CDR3 spans 15 amino acids. V was pared by 2 bases and J by 5 bases, with 14 bases between. MiXCR was run by TCRdb on the 5' RACE reads, yielding one entry per CDR3 protein. Among 210,000 or so distinct CDR3 sequences listed, roughly 24% were seen once. This TCR derives from a male donor with ankylosing spondylitis or in good health (not recorded which). The chain recombines TRBV7-2 with TRBJ2-3; perhaps TRBD1 as D (7 bases). The source material was blood, either unsorted or a sorted T cell fraction (not recorded which). CDR3 nucleotides: TGTGCCAGCAGCTTATGGAGGGGGCGAGTAGATACGCAGTATTTT. Its translation is CASSLWRGRVDTQYF.